Described below is a single T cell receptor beta chain sequence and its context. The data were produced by immunoSEQ multiplex PCR, yet TCRdb's version contains in-frame clones alone and is incomplete. This sample carries around 130,000 clones, over 90% of them seen once, and the ten largest clones take 5% to 5.5%. CDR3 size: 15 residues. The V and J ends lost 3 bases and 3 bases respectively, with 15 bases between them. Germline V gene lookup returns CDR1 SGHNT and CDR2 YYREEE (reference sequence). The sample originates from a study of T cell responses to AZD1222 COVID-19 vaccine. Source: peripheral blood, taken on day 0 of AZD1222 vaccination. The origin of this receptor is an adult in good health. This chain joins TRBV5-4 and TRBJ1-1, with D hard to call. Here the CDR3 reads CASSSPGGGYTEAFF. The CDR3 DNA reads as TGTGCCAGCAGCTCCCCCGGCGGCGGGTACACTGAAGCTTTCTTT.